This T cell receptor beta chain was sequenced in a study of T cell responses to AZD1222 COVID-19 vaccine (dated by TCRdb to the early 2020s). Broadly, across the study: A total of 233 trial participants underwent TCR sequencing, of whom 207 received two doses of AZD1222 and approximately 25 received two doses of the MenACWY control vaccine. Trial participants were enrolled by age into 18-55, 56-69 and 70-plus year subgroups, with approximately 150, 28 and 58 TCR-sequenced participants respectively.

Points the paper makes about the study in general: Reportedly, almost half of the unique spike-specific TCRs recognized epitopes lying outside the regions that are mutated in the B.1.351 and B.1.1.7 variants. No day 14 peak-response samples were available, so repertoires were characterized only after the peak T cell response. CD4 TCRs associated with the vaccine covered the entire spike protein, and the dominant responses were in regions 160-218 and 743-854. In the small 56-69-year group, the increase in depth fell short of significance, most likely because of low power. Most participants were white British and females outnumbered males, and the authors suggested that clonal diversity may have been underestimated. Only five to seven AZD1222 recipients were SARS-CoV-2 seropositive at baseline, limiting conclusions about previously exposed vaccinees. Spike-specific TCR breadth and depth rose significantly after two AZD1222 doses compared with day 0 and with MenACWY recipients.

The CDR3 regions of human TCRbeta chains were subjected to immunosequencing. The paper's processing steps were these. TCRs in the repertoires were compared against a reference library of SARS-CoV-2-specific TCRs that had been generated with the MIRA antigen-specificity platform. Breadth was defined as the fraction of unique TCRs that were SARS-CoV-2-associated. Depth was defined as the fraction of total T cells that were SARS-CoV-2-associated. Each spike-specific TCR was assigned to its reactive spike region and to a CD4 or CD8 class using the MIRA data. Log10-transformed breadth and depth values were compared by one-way ANOVA with Sidak's multiple comparisons tests. The immuneACCESS repertoire file appears here via TCRdb, limited to in-frame rearrangements. These files lack a portion of the clones; in checked studies, under half of the deficit traces to unresolved V genes, and the cause of the others is not known. V, J and clone size are taken as reported in that table, and D and trimming were inferred from the DNA itself. This sample comprises around 130,000 clones, nearly 90% of them detected only once. The ten largest account for around 9.5% of the sample.

Concerning this clone: No cognate antigen has been identified for it. Per-base qualities were not stored, and no clone one base away is much larger. In the same sample, other DNA sequences code for this CDR3.

The CDR1 and CDR2 encoded by the germline V gene are SGHDT and YYEEEE. V lost 0 bases and J lost 3 bases; the stretch between them is 10 bases long. The CDR3 contains 15 residues, cysteine and phenylalanine counted. Solely the CDR3 DNA is kept, with 45 bases framed from the first base. In the paper's terms, the time point label means: about 28 days (+/-7) after the second vaccine dose. AZD1222 recipients with second doses at about 4 weeks or about 12 weeks were pooled, because spike-specific TCR depth and breadth did not differ between schedules. Vaccinee samples came from UK trials COV001 and COV002, including a single-blind randomized controlled phase 2/3 trial of AZD1222 (ChAdOx1 nCoV-19) in healthy adults. For TCRbeta chain sequencing, PBMC samples were collected from trial participants at day 0 and at day 28 after the second dose.

The chain is made from TRBV5-6 and TRBJ1-5, and possibly TRBD1, on 6 matching bases. This TCR came from an adult who received the AZD1222 COVID-19 vaccine. The sample was peripheral blood, taken 28 days after the second AZD1222 dose. The DNA sequence follows: TGTGCCAGCAGCTTGGGACAGGTCCCCAATCAGCCCCAGCATTTT. Its coded protein is CASSLGQVPNQPQHF.